A single sample is the source of the 21 T cell receptor beta chains below, sequenced in a study of T cell responses to AZD1222 COVID-19 vaccine. This table comes from immunoSEQ multiplex PCR, and its TCRdb copy is limited to in-frame clones, with some not included. Here the sample spans 130,000 to 150,000 clones, around 86% being singletons. Here the sequenced sample was peripheral blood, taken on day 0 of MenACWY control vaccination. The receptors here all came from an adult in good health.

The V and J genes are TRBV28 and TRBJ2-4, with TRBD1 matching over 11 bases. This CDR3 region has 16 residues. In germline, CDR1 is MDHEN, CDR2 SYDVKM. J was trimmed by 8 bases and V by 6 bases; bases with no gene match: 12. The chain's CDR3 is CASRKAGTGGIYIQYF. CDR3 DNA: TGTGCCAGCAGAAAGGCCGGGACAGGGGGTATCTACATTCAGTACTTC.

The chain employs TRBV6-5 and TRBJ1-6, with D tentatively TRBD1 (6 bases). This CDR3 contains 12 residues. The V gene's germline CDR1 is MNHEY and CDR2 SVGAGI. Trimming shortened V by 5 bases and J by 9 bases, and 8 bases separated the two germline ends. CDR3 amino acids: CASSRTVSPLHF. The CDR3 nucleotides are TGTGCCAGCAGTCGGACAGTTTCACCCCTCCACTTT.

The chain has TRBV5-4 and TRBJ2-3, with TRBD1 as a possible D gene (6 bases). The germline CDR1 and CDR2 sequences are SGHNT and YYREEE (reference sequence). Between the trimmed V and J ends, which lost 4 bases and 3 bases, there was a span of 12 bases. This CDR3 contains 14 residues. The DNA for the CDR3 is TGTGCCAGCAGCCGGGACACCTCGACAGATACGCAGTATTTT. Protein: CASSRDTSTDTQYF.

The chain has TRBV28 and TRBJ2-2; D is ambiguous. Looked up from germline, CDR1 is MDHEN and CDR2 is SYDVKM. The V end lost 2 bases, the J end lost 2 bases, and 3 bases lay between the germline ends. The CDR3 runs 13 residues. For the CDR3, the DNA is TGTGCCAGCAGTTTACTCAACACCGGGGAGCTGTTTTTT. This sequence encodes CASSLLNTGELFF. The full variable domain, in which reference TRBV28 and TRBJ2-2 provide the parts outside the CDR3, is DVKVTQSSRYLVKRTGEKVFLECVQDMDHENMFWYRQDPGLGLRLIYFSYDVKMKEKGDIPEGYSVSREKKERFSLILESASTNQTSMYLCASSLLNTGELFFGEGSRLTVL.

The V gene is TRBV9, the J gene TRBJ2-3; no firm D call. Germline V gene data show CDR1 as SGDLS and CDR2 as YYNGEE. V lost 5 bases and J 4 bases, leaving 17 bases between the germline ends. The CDR3 covers 15 residues. This CDR3 reads CASSYKLAPADTQYF. The CDR3 nucleotides read TGTGCCAGCAGTTACAAATTAGCTCCCGCAGATACGCAGTATTTT.

The gene calls are TRBV2 and TRBJ2-2; D is possibly TRBD2 (6 bases). Germline V gene data show CDR1 as SNHLY and CDR2 as FYNNEI. This CDR3 spans 14 amino acids. Between the trimmed V and J ends, which lost 4 bases and 6 bases, there was a span of 12 bases. Here the CDR3 reads CASSVLGEAGELFF. DNA for the CDR3: TGTGCCAGCAGTGTCTTGGGGGAGGCCGGGGAGCTGTTTTTT.

V usage is TRBV6-5 and J usage is TRBJ1-6; maybe TRBD1 (6 bases). The CDR3 loop spans 15 amino acids. Germline CDR1 and CDR2: MNHEY and SVGAGI. V dropped 6 bases and J dropped 3 bases, with 12 bases sitting between them. The CDR3 DNA reads TGTGCCAGCAGCTCCGACAGGAGCTATAATTCACCCCTCCACTTT. It encodes CASSSDRSYNSPLHF.

This clone showed up just a few times. The chain has TRBV6-1 and TRBJ2-1, with 7 bases matching TRBD1. Germline CDR1 is MNHNS and CDR2 is SASEGT. V shed 3 bases and J 3 bases; nucleotides not matched to a gene: 5. The CDR3 spans 15 residues. CDR3 DNA sequence: TGTGCCAGCAGTGAGGGACAGAGCAACTACAATGAGCAGTTCTTC. This encodes CASSEGQSNYNEQFF.

This clone appeared a few times. This rearrangement joins TRBV19 to TRBJ1-1; D is unclear. The germline gives CDR1 LNHDA, CDR2 SQIVND (reference sequence). The CDR3 loop spans 14 amino acids. Trimming took off 3 bases at V and 6 bases at J, with 14 bases between the two ends. CDR3 protein: CASSIRAGHPEAFF. CDR3 coding DNA: TGTGCCAGTAGTATCCGTGCAGGCCATCCTGAAGCTTTCTTT.

In its sample, this clone was seen a few times. CDR3: CASSLGVTDTQYF. Here the CDR3 DNA reads TGTGCCAGCAGCTTAGGAGTCACAGATACGCAGTATTTT. The rearrangement uses TRBV7-2 and TRBJ2-3; no clear D gene. V was shortened by 1 base and J by 2 bases, with 4 bases between the two germline ends. The V gene's germline CDR1 is SGHTA and CDR2 FQGNSA. The CDR3 contains 13 residues. Full variable domain (remainder filled in from reference TRBV7-2 and TRBJ2-3): GAGVSQSPSNKVTEKGKDVELRCDPISGHTALYWYRQSLGQGLEFLIYFQGNSAPDKSGLPSDRFSAERTGGSVSTLTIQRTQQEDSAVYLCASSLGVTDTQYFGPGTRLTVL.

CDR3 sequence: CASSRGRGGEPLHF. CDR3 DNA: TGTGCCAGCAGTCGGGGGCGGGGTGGAGAGCCCCTCCACTTT. The V and J genes are TRBV6-5 and TRBJ1-6; a weak D match, TRBD1 (6 bases). This CDR3 contains 14 residues. Germline lookup yields CDR1 MNHEY and CDR2 SVGAGI. Trimming cost V 5 bases and J 13 bases, with 18 bases left between them.

The CDR3 region is CASNLPLGNNEQFF. CDR3 nucleotide sequence: TGTGCCAGCAATCTCCCTTTGGGTAACAATGAGCAGTTCTTC. This chain connects TRBV28 to TRBJ2-1, with D hard to call. Germline V gene data show CDR1 as MDHEN and CDR2 as SYDVKM. The CDR3 is 14 amino acids. The germline V and J ends were trimmed by 7 bases and 5 bases, with 15 bases remaining between them.

The V gene is TRBV6-1, the J gene TRBJ2-6; D gene ambiguous. This CDR3 spans 20 amino acids. The germline V and J ends were trimmed by 0 bases and 0 bases, with 18 bases remaining between them. Germline loops: CDR1 MNHNS, CDR2 SASEGT. The CDR3 sequence: CASSEAPRVRSFSGANVLTF. The CDR3 coding sequence is TGTGCCAGCAGTGAAGCCCCTCGGGTACGGTCCTTCTCTGGGGCCAACGTCCTGACTTTC.

This sequence joins TRBV12-3 or TRBV12-4 and TRBJ1-2; TRBD1 aligns across 7 bases. The CDR3 is 13 amino acids. Trimming took 4 bases from V and 7 from J; bases not matched to a gene: 6. The chain's CDR3 is CASSSTGDFGYTF. DNA for the CDR3: TGTGCCAGCAGTTCAACAGGGGATTTTGGCTACACCTTC.

V gene TRBV6-5 combines with J gene TRBJ1-2, with D maybe TRBD1 (5 bases). The length of the CDR3 is 13 residues. CDR1 is MNHEY and CDR2 is SVGAGI in the germline V gene. The germline V and J ends were trimmed by 7 bases and 8 bases, with 17 bases remaining between them. The CDR3 protein is CASIFNGGRGYTF. As DNA, the CDR3 is TGTGCCAGCATATTTAACGGGGGACGCGGCTACACCTTC.

The chain combines TRBV5-4 with TRBJ2-7; a weak D match, TRBD1 (6 bases). V was trimmed by 3 bases and J by 3 bases, leaving 7 bases between them. This CDR3 region has 12 residues. Germline V gene data show CDR1 as SGHNT and CDR2 as YYREEE (reference sequence). The DNA for the CDR3 is TGTGCCAGCAGCTGGGACAACTACGAGCAGTACTTC. Translation: CASSWDNYEQYF.

The rearrangement links TRBV12-5 to TRBJ2-2; 8 bases align to TRBD1. With V trimmed by 6 bases and J by 5 bases, 32 bases remained unmatched. Germline lookup yields CDR1 LGHNT and CDR2 FRNRAP. The CDR3 runs 23 residues. The CDR3: CASGQMTLSTGDGWGKETGELFF. The CDR3 DNA follows: TGTGCTAGTGGCCAAATGACTCTTTCGACAGGGGATGGCTGGGGTAAAGAGACCGGGGAGCTGTTTTTT.

About this clone itself: Relative to the germline gene, one junction end is altered; a read error may explain this. CDR3 in amino acids: CAVSRSGALISEYEQYF. CDR3 bases: TGCGCTGTGAGCCGATCAGGGGCTCTTATATCAGAGTACGAGCAGTACTTC. The V call is TRBV7-9, the J call TRBJ2-7; D is possibly TRBD1 (6 bases). The V gene's germline CDR1 is SEHNR and CDR2 FQNEAQ (reference sequence). The CDR3 extends over 17 amino acids.

This clone was recorded once. The chain couples TRBV18 to TRBJ1-1, with 8 bases matching TRBD1. This CDR3 has 15 amino acids. With 3 bases clipped from V and 5 bases from J, the junction kept 8 bases outside the gene matches. CDR1 KGHSH and CDR2 LQKENI come from the germline V gene. CDR3 residues: CASSPPGQGGTEAFF. CDR3 in DNA: TGTGCCAGCTCACCTCCCGGACAGGGCGGAACTGAAGCTTTCTTT.

The rearrangement joins TRBV27 to TRBJ1-2; 8 bases are a match to TRBD1. V lost 0 bases to trimming and J lost 5 bases; unmatched junction nucleotides: 11. The CDR3 loop spans 17 amino acids. CDR1 and CDR2 (germline): MNHEY, SMNVEV (reference sequence). CDR3 coding DNA: TGTGCCAGCAGTTTATCTCCGGTGACAGGGGTGTTGTATGGCTACACCTTC. It specifies CASSLSPVTGVLYGYTF.

The chain links TRBV24-1 to TRBJ1-1, with 9 positions matching TRBD1. Germline CDR1 KGHDR, CDR2 SFDVKD. The CDR3 spans 15 residues. V lost 5 bases and J lost 4; bases outside the gene matches: 7. CDR3 coding DNA: TGTGCCACCAGTGCCGCCGGGACAGGGAGCACTGAAGCTTTCTTT. It is translated as CATSAAGTGSTEAFF.